The rows below give T cell receptor beta chains drawn from one sample of a study of cytomegalovirus exposure and HLA in healthy donors. The table came from immunoSEQ multiplex PCR; TCRdb's copy has only in-frame clones and leaves some out. The sample contains 150,000 to 170,000 clones, around 88% of which appear only once. The sequencing sample was made of PBMCs. Receptors originate from a man between 18 and 35 years old in good health and CMV-seropositive. Each CDR3 is given with its conserved first and last residue. D genes are given only for firm matches. For some rows the clone size is stated as once, few or many, or as a class when expanded; others skip it.

TRBD2 | TRBJ2-1 | TRBV5-1 | NA | TGCGCCAGCACCCTCTGGGCGGGAGGATACAATGAGCAGTTCTTC | CASTLWAGGYNEQFF
TRBD1 | TRBJ1-1 | TRBV28 | once | TGTGCCAGCAGTTTATTGACAGGGACGAACACTGAAGCTTTCTTT | CASSLLTGTNTEAFF
TRBD1 | TRBJ1-5 | TRBV19 | NA | TGTGCCAGTAGTATTAAAGGGGGCGGCAATCAGCCCCAGCATTTT | CASSIKGGGNQPQHF
TRBD2 | TRBJ2-1 | TRBV15 | once | TGTGCCACCAGCATAGGGCTAGCGGGAGAATTGGTTAATGAGCAGTTCTTC | CATSIGLAGELVNEQFF
NA | TRBJ2-7 | TRBV7-2 | NA | TGTGCCAGCAGCTTAGAGGGGTCATTAGTAACCTACGAGCAGTACTTC | CASSLEGSLVTYEQYF
NA | TRBJ1-3 | TRBV13 | NA | TGTGCCAGCAGCTTCCCGAAAGGGACTCCCGGAAACACCATATATTTT | CASSFPKGTPGNTIYF
TRBD1 | TRBJ2-7 | TRBV4-3 | NA | TGCGCCAGCAGCCAAGACCTACAGGGGGACGAGCAGTACTTC | CASSQDLQGDEQYF
TRBD2 | TRBJ2-3 | TRBV5-4 | NA | TGTGCCAGCAGCGATCTTGGACTAGCGGAGAGCACAGATACGCAGTATTTT | CASSDLGLAESTDTQYF
TRBD2 | TRBJ2-1 | TRBV2 | NA | TGTGCCAGCAGTAGTCTAGCGGTCAGCTCCTACAATGAGCAGTTCTTC | CASSSLAVSSYNEQFF
TRBD2 | TRBJ2-1 | TRBV14 | once | TGTGCCAGCCGTGACGGGGGGAACAATGAGCAGTTCTTC | CASRDGGNNEQFF
NA | TRBJ2-5 | TRBV19 | NA | TGTGCCAGTAGTCAAAAGACAGGCCGTGCTCAGGAGACCCAGTACTTC | CASSQKTGRAQETQYF
NA | TRBJ1-2 | TRBV5-4 | NA | TGTGCCAGCAGGAACCCAGGCCGGCCGGATGGCTACACCTTC | CASRNPGRPDGYTF
NA | TRBJ2-1 | TRBV19 | NA | TGTGCCAGTAGTCTCAACGGGGCAGGGGTACACAATGAGCAGTTCTTC | CASSLNGAGVHNEQFF
TRBD1 | TRBJ2-7 | TRBV7-2 | NA | TGTGCCAGCAGCTCGCGGACAGGCCACACAGGGTACGAGCAGTACTTC | CASSSRTGHTGYEQYF
NA | TRBJ2-3 | TRBV27 | few | TGTGCCAGCAGCCCAGGGGATACGCAGTATTTT | CASSPGDTQYF
TRBD2 | TRBJ2-3 | TRBV7-2 | NA | TGTGCCAGCAGCCAGAGACTAGCGGTAACCACAGATACGCAGTATTTT | CASSQRLAVTTDTQYF
TRBD2 | TRBJ2-7 | TRBV19 | NA | TGTGCCAGTAGTATAGCGGGACTAGCGGGACTAGCCTACGAGCAGTACTTC | CASSIAGLAGLAYEQYF
TRBD1 | TRBJ2-1 | TRBV9 | NA | TGTGCCAGCAGCTCGCGACAGGGCTCGGCCCAGCAGTTCTTC | CASSSRQGSAQQFF
NA | TRBJ2-3 | TRBV27 | NA | TGTGCCAGCAGCCTGGGGGCCACAGATACGCAGTATTTT | CASSLGATDTQYF
NA | TRBJ1-3 | TRBV6-5 | NA | TGTGCCAGCAGTTACCCAGGGCCGTTCTCTGGAAACACCATATATTTT | CASSYPGPFSGNTIYF
TRBD2 | TRBJ2-5 | TRBV4-1 | NA | TGCGCCAGCAGCCCTCCGGGGGGGACTAGCGGGAGGACGAAAGAGACCCAGTACTTC | CASSPPGGTSGRTKETQYF
TRBD2 | TRBJ2-6 | TRBV19 | few | TGTGCCAGTAGTTTGGCGGGGGGGCCTGGGGCCAACGTCCTGACTTTC | CASSLAGGPGANVLTF
NA | TRBJ2-5 | TRBV5-1 | NA | TGCGCCAGCAGCTTGCTAGAAGAGACCCAGTACTTC | CASSLLEETQYF
TRBD1 | TRBJ2-7 | TRBV6-5 | NA | TGTGCCAGCGGGGGCAGGGGGAGCTCCTACGAGCAGTACTTC | CASGGRGSSYEQYF
TRBD2 | TRBJ2-7 | TRBV15 | NA | TGTGCCACCAGCAAACTAGCGGGACCCTACGAGCAGTACTTC | CATSKLAGPYEQYF
NA | TRBJ1-2 | TRBV2 | few | TGTGCCAGCAGTGAAGAGAGCTACTATGGCTACACCTTC | CASSEESYYGYTF
TRBD1 | TRBJ2-2 | TRBV11-2 | NA | TGTGCCAGCAGCTTTGGGGGACAGCCCGCTACCGGGGAGCTGTTTTTT | CASSFGGQPATGELFF